The 13 T cell receptor beta chains presented below share a single source sample, sequenced in a study of shared clonotypes between healthy human individuals. Terminally differentiated effector memory CD45RA+ cells were excluded by CCR7 positive selection of CD45RO-negative cells. Only in-frame clones appear in the TCRdb table, and some are missing; sequencing was by immunoSEQ multiplex PCR. In the table there are roughly 1,800,000 clones, about 95% of which are singletons. The sequenced sample was naive CD8+ T cells sorted from blood. The origin of the receptors is a man younger than 35 in good health.

This sequence joins TRBV19 and TRBJ2-1, with TRBD2 matching 8 bases. J was trimmed by 10 bases and V by 3 bases; bases with no gene match: 11. From germline, CDR1 is LNHDA and CDR2 SQIVND (reference sequence). The CDR3 is 15 amino acids. The DNA for the CDR3 is TGTGCCAGTAGTATTGCCCAGCGGGGGCTAGGGGAGCAGTTCTTC. It is translated as CASSIAQRGLGEQFF.

The chain links TRBV6-6 to TRBJ2-2; no firm D call. The CDR3 runs to 14 residues. V gave up 2 bases and J gave up 8 bases, with 12 bases separating them. Germline V gene sequence: CDR1 MNHNY, CDR2 SVGAGI (reference sequence). The CDR3 is CASSYNSRTGELFF. The CDR3, as DNA: TGTGCCAGCAGTTACAACAGCCGAACAGGGGAGCTGTTTTTT.

The chain recombines TRBV12-5 with TRBJ1-1; D not resolved. The CDR3 sequence is 17 residues long. The ends were cut back, 5 bases at V and 0 bases at J, with 19 bases in the middle. The germline gives CDR1 LGHNT, CDR2 FRNRAP. DNA of the CDR3: TGTGCTAGTGGTCACTTTAGACTTTTCCTTATGAACACTGAAGCTTTCTTT. Encoded protein: CASGHFRLFLMNTEAFF.

Written as DNA, the CDR3 is TGTGCCAGCAGTCCTGGCGGGGCGGGAGTCCACGAGCAGTACTTC. Its protein product is CASSPGGAGVHEQYF. J is TRBJ2-7 and V is TRBV6-5; TRBD2 agrees at 7 bases. The CDR3 consists of 15 residues. Germline CDR1 MNHEY, CDR2 SVGAGI. The trim removed 5 bases at V and 5 bases at J, leaving 12 bases unmatched.

This clone is a singleton in its sample. The V gene is TRBV4-2, the J gene TRBJ2-3, with a possible D match to TRBD1 (5 bases). Germline V lookup: CDR1 LGHNA, CDR2 YNFKEQ. CDR3 length: 14 amino acids. The V gene lost 4 bases and the J gene lost 1 base, with 9 bases spanning the gap. The CDR3 here is CASSPQGGTDTQYF. The CDR3 nucleotides read TGTGCCAGCAGCCCTCAGGGCGGCACAGATACGCAGTATTTT.

The chain joins TRBV7-9 to TRBJ1-4; D is unresolved. V was pared by 5 bases and J by 7 bases, with 23 bases between. Germline CDR1 is SEHNR and CDR2 is FQNEAQ (reference sequence). The CDR3 covers 17 residues. CDR3 amino acids: CASSPRVPDPNGEKLFF. CDR3 nucleotide sequence: TGTGCCAGCAGCCCCCGGGTCCCCGATCCTAACGGTGAAAAACTGTTTTTT.

J is TRBJ2-7 and V is TRBV30; 9 positions agree with TRBD1. The germline CDR1 and CDR2 sequences are GTSNPN and SVGIG (reference sequence). The junction had 15 bases not matched to a gene; V was cut back by 3 bases and J by 3 bases. The CDR3 runs 17 residues. CDR3 sequence (DNA): TGTGCCTGGAGACGACAGGGGGGTAGTTATAGTCGCTACGAGCAGTACTTC. It yields the protein CAWRRQGGSYSRYEQYF.

This chain joins TRBV19 and TRBJ1-3; 7 nucleotides line up with TRBD1. Trimming at V came to 3 bases and at J to 0 bases, leaving 5 bases not matched to a gene. Germline V CDR1 and CDR2: LNHDA, SQIVND (reference sequence). The CDR3 sequence is 16 residues long. Here the CDR3 DNA reads TGTGCCAGTAGTATTACTGGGACAGCCTCTGGAAACACCATATATTTT. This encodes CASSITGTASGNTIYF. Filled out from reference TRBV19 and TRBJ1-3, the complete variable domain reads DGGITQSPKYLFRKEGQNVTLSCEQNLNHDAMYWYRQDPGQGLRLIYYSQIVNDFQKGDIAEGYSVSREKKESFPLTVTSAQKNPTAFYLCASSITGTASGNTIYFGEGSWLTVV.

The J gene is TRBJ2-1, the V gene TRBV27, with 8 nucleotides matching TRBD2. The V gene end was trimmed by 6 bases and the J gene end by 4 bases; junction bases not matched to a gene: 11. The germline gives CDR1 MNHEY, CDR2 SMNVEV (reference sequence). The CDR3 consists of 16 residues. Written as DNA, the CDR3 is TGTGCCAGCAGCTCAGCGGGGGACTACGGGTACAATGAGCAGTTCTTC. Amino acids: CASSSAGDYGYNEQFF.

The gene calls are TRBV7-9 and TRBJ1-2; 7 bases align to TRBD1. Trimming took 0 bases from V and 2 from J; bases not matched to a gene: 3. Germline V CDR1 and CDR2: SEHNR, FQNEAQ (reference sequence). The CDR3 has 15 residues. CDR3 coding DNA: TGTGCCAGCAGCTTAGCAGTCAGGGGGAACTATGGCTACACCTTC. Amino acid sequence: CASSLAVRGNYGYTF.

The chain recombines TRBV4-3 with TRBJ2-1; possible D gene TRBD2, 5 bases. Germline CDR1 is LGHNA and CDR2 is YSLEER. The CDR3 extends over 15 amino acids. Between the trimmed V and J ends, which lost 0 bases and 7 bases, there was a span of 13 bases. CDR3: CASSQDVGSGNEQFF. The DNA for the CDR3 is TGCGCCAGCAGCCAAGATGTGGGGAGTGGTAATGAGCAGTTCTTC.

The V call is TRBV13, the J call TRBJ1-1; D is possibly TRBD1 (6 bases). The CDR3 consists of 15 residues. V shed 4 bases and J shed 11 bases, with 23 bases lying between them. Germline CDR1 PRHDT, CDR2 FYEKMQ (reference sequence). The CDR3: CASSSALQGMGHAFF. In DNA, the CDR3 is TGTGCCAGCAGCTCAGCCCTTCAGGGGATGGGGCACGCTTTCTTT.

The chain is built from TRBV4-3 and TRBJ2-1; TRBD2 matches at 7 bases. The germline gives CDR1 LGHNA, CDR2 YSLEER. The CDR3 loop spans 16 amino acids. The ends lost 0 bases at V and 2 bases at J; junction bases unmatched: 4. The CDR3, as DNA: TGCGCCAGCAGCCAAGATCAACTAGCGACCTACAATGAGCAGTTCTTC. As protein: CASSQDQLATYNEQFF.